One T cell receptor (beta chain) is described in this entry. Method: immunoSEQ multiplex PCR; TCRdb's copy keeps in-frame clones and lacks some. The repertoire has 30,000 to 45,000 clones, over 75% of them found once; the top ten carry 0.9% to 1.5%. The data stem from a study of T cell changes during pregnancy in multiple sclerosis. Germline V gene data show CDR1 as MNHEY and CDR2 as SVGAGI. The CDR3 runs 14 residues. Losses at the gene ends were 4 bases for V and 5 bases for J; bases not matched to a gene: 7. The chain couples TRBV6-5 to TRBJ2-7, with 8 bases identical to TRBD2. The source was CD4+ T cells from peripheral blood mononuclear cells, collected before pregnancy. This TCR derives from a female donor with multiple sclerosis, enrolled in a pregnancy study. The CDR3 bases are TGTGCCAGCAGTTCCCCCGGGACTAGTCACGAGCAGTACTTC. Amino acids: CASSSPGTSHEQYF.